The clone carrying this TCR beta chain was counted once. A quantity of about 0.5 to 1 ug RNA underwent reverse transcription using random hexamers. Each CDR3 protein is one row after TCRdb ran MiXCR on the immunoSEQ multiplex PCR reads. The sample contains tens of thousands of distinct CDR3 sequences, 85% to 95% of which appear only once. This entry comes from a study of CD8 T cells in Susac syndrome. V trimming: 3 bases; J trimming: 0 bases; junction bases outside the gene matches: 6. The V gene's germline CDR1 is SGHRS and CDR2 YFSETQ. The CDR3 length is 15 residues. The sequencing sample was made of CD4+ T cells from PBMCs. The TCR originated in a human donor with Susac syndrome. This sequence joins TRBV5-1 and TRBJ2-7; 7 nucleotides align to TRBD1. CDR3 nucleotides: TGCGCCAGCAGCTCTGGACAGGCCTACTCCTACGAGCAGTACTTC. This translates into CASSSGQAYSYEQYF. Together with reference TRBV5-1 and TRBJ2-7, the CDR3 gives the full variable domain: KAGVTQTPRYLIKTRGQQVTLSCSPISGHRSVSWYQQTPGQGLQFLFEYFSETQRNKGNFPGRFSGRQFSNSRSEMNVSTLELGDSALYLCASSSGQAYSYEQYFGPGTRLTVT.